A single sample gave rise to the 26 T cell receptor beta chains below, sequenced in a study of T-cell reconstitution after alpha-beta-depleted transplantation in children. Library preparation (for TCRbeta) was performed with unique molecular identifiers. TCRdb re-analysed the PCR reads in MiXCR, keeping a single row per CDR3 protein. This repertoire shows more than 400,000 distinct CDR3 sequences, approximately 41% found once; its top ten account for under 30%. Sequenced here: PBMCs, sampled before TCRalphabeta/CD19-depleted stem cell transplant. Receptor source: a girl aged 2-10 years with aplastic anemia, due to receive a stem cell transplant.

This clonotype was observed a handful of times. V gene TRBV28 combines with J gene TRBJ1-5; the D is unclear. V was pared by 2 bases and J by 0 bases, with 8 bases between. This CDR3 region has 15 residues. Germline V gene sequence: CDR1 MDHEN, CDR2 SYDVKM. CDR3 coding DNA: TGTGCCAGCAGTTTACCTGGGAGTAGCAATCAGCCCCAGCATTTT. Protein sequence: CASSLPGSSNQPQHF.

CDR3 residues: CSVEDRGRNIQYF. Written as DNA, the CDR3 is TGCAGCGTTGAAGATAGGGGAAGGAACATTCAGTACTTC. The chain carries TRBV29-1 and TRBJ2-4, with D possibly being TRBD1 (5 bases). Germline V gene sequence: CDR1 SQVTM, CDR2 ANQGSEA. The germline V and J ends were trimmed by 0 bases and 7 bases, with 10 bases remaining between them. CDR3 size: 13 residues.

The genes are TRBV7-9 and TRBJ1-4; D possibly corresponds to TRBD1 (6 bases). The CDR3 is 15 residues long. Per germline, CDR1 SEHNR and CDR2 FQNEAQ (reference sequence). V lost 5 bases and J lost 0, with 10 bases in between. The CDR3 region has the DNA TGTGCCAGCAGCATACAGGGTCCAACTAATGAAAAACTGTTTTTT. The encoded protein is CASSIQGPTNEKLFF.

This clonotype was picked up many times. The chain employs TRBV7-3 and TRBJ2-7, with no clear D. Germline values: CDR1 SGHTA, CDR2 FQGTGA. The CDR3 consists of 13 residues. The ends were cut back, 4 bases at V and 6 bases at J, with 13 bases in the middle. The CDR3 DNA is TGTGCCAGCAGCTCCTCCGCCTGGGGCGAGCAGTACTTC. Protein product: CASSSSAWGEQYF.

V is TRBV12-3 or TRBV12-4 and J is TRBJ2-1, with TRBD2 matching over 11 bases. J was trimmed by 4 bases and V by 3 bases; bases with no gene match: 5. This CDR3 comprises 16 residues. The CDR3, as DNA: TGTGCCAGCAGTTTGGCTAGCGGGGGGATTTACAATGAGCAGTTCTTC. Translated: CASSLASGGIYNEQFF.

V and J are TRBV11-2 and TRBJ2-1; no firm D call. The V and J ends lost 2 bases and 10 bases respectively, with 9 bases between them. Germline CDR1 SGHAT, CDR2 FQNNGV. The CDR3 spans 12 residues. For the CDR3, the DNA is TGTGCCAGCAGCTTACCGGCCGCGGAGCAGTTCTTC. It specifies CASSLPAAEQFF.

This rearrangement joins TRBV28 to TRBJ1-5; the D gene is possibly TRBD1 (6 bases). The germline V gene has CDR1 MDHEN and CDR2 SYDVKM. Between the trimmed V and J ends, which lost 3 bases and 7 bases, there was a span of 16 bases. The CDR3 is 15 amino acids. Here the CDR3 DNA reads TGTGCCAGCAGTTTTGGGGGGCATTACAGCCAGCCCCAGCATTTT. It encodes CASSFGGHYSQPQHF. The variable domain in full, completed from reference TRBV28 and TRBJ1-5, reads DVKVTQSSRYLVKRTGEKVFLECVQDMDHENMFWYRQDPGLGLRLIYFSYDVKMKEKGDIPEGYSVSREKKERFSLILESASTNQTSMYLCASSFGGHYSQPQHFGDGTRLSIL.

The rearrangement joins TRBV12-3 or TRBV12-4 to TRBJ2-5, with D perhaps matching TRBD2 (7 bases). Trimming cost V 3 bases and J 4 bases, with 15 bases left between them. CDR3 size: 15 residues. The CDR3 DNA is TGTGCCAGCAGTTTCTACGGGCGGGGGCTAGAGACCCAGTACTTC. The encoded protein is CASSFYGRGLETQYF.

This clonotype has only a few counts. The chain couples TRBV29-1 to TRBJ2-7; TRBD2 matches 8 bases. CDR1 SQVTM and CDR2 ANQGSEA come from the germline V gene. The CDR3 length is 14 residues. V shed 1 base, J shed 4 bases, and the junction held 6 bases outside the gene matches. CDR3 sequence (DNA): TGCAGCGTTGAAGCCAGCGGGAGTCCTTACGAGCAGTACTTC. Translation gives CSVEASGSPYEQYF.

J is TRBJ2-3 and V is TRBV20-1; D gene unclear. Trimming left V 1 base short and J 2 bases short, with 13 bases between. The CDR3 sequence is 15 residues long. CDR1 DFQATT and CDR2 SNEGSKA come from the germline V gene (reference sequence). CDR3 sequence (DNA): TGCAGTGCTAGAGGGGCGGCGCCCTACACAGATACGCAGTATTTT. This codes for CSARGAAPYTDTQYF.

The chain recombines TRBV28 with TRBJ2-3, with 9 bases fitting TRBD2. Germline values: CDR1 MDHEN, CDR2 SYDVKM. The CDR3 is 16 amino acids. Losses at the gene ends were 0 bases for V and 2 bases for J; bases not matched to a gene: 3. The CDR3 region has the DNA TGTGCCAGCAGTTTATGGGCTAGCGGGATCACAGATACGCAGTATTTT. Translated: CASSLWASGITDTQYF. The full variable domain, its missing parts supplied by reference TRBV28 and TRBJ2-3, is DVKVTQSSRYLVKRTGEKVFLECVQDMDHENMFWYRQDPGLGLRLIYFSYDVKMKEKGDIPEGYSVSREKKERFSLILESASTNQTSMYLCASSLWASGITDTQYFGPGTRLTVL.

The V and J genes are TRBV29-1 and TRBJ2-2, with 12 bases that match TRBD2. The CDR3 consists of 15 residues. The germline CDR1 and CDR2 sequences are SQVTM and ANQGSEA. J lost 3 bases, V lost 3 bases, and 2 bases had no gene match. CDR3 nucleotide sequence: TGCAGCGTTGAGGGACTAGCGGGTTACACCGGGGAGCTGTTTTTT. Protein product: CSVEGLAGYTGELFF.

This clonotype was observed many times. V gene TRBV5-1 combines with J gene TRBJ1-1; no definite D call. CDR1 and CDR2 from the germline V gene are SGHRS and YFSETQ. The CDR3 is made up of 16 amino acids. The ends were cut back, 4 bases at V and 3 bases at J, with 19 bases in the middle. DNA of the CDR3: TGCGCCAGCAGCCCGCGAGGGCCAGCGTCGGACACTGAAGCTTTCTTT. This codes for CASSPRGPASDTEAFF.

This rearrangement joins TRBV6-1 to TRBJ1-5; D call uncertain. CDR3 length: 13 amino acids. V lost 10 bases, J lost 5 bases, and 15 bases lay in between. Germline V gene data show CDR1 as MNHNS and CDR2 as SASEGT. The DNA for the CDR3 is TGTGCCACCAAATTGGGGAAGGATCAGCCCCAGCATTTT. Amino acids: CATKLGKDQPQHF.

This sequence joins TRBV3-1 and TRBJ1-2; maybe TRBD1 (6 bases). Trimming removed 0 bases at V and 4 bases at J, with 12 bases between. Germline lookup yields CDR1 LGHDT and CDR2 YNNKEL (reference sequence). The CDR3 is 15 residues long. The CDR3 bases are TGTGCCAGCAGCCAAGAAATTGCAGGGGCCTATGGCTACACCTTC. The encoded protein is CASSQEIAGAYGYTF.

This clonotype was detected only once. The chain joins TRBV6-5 to TRBJ1-1; 9 bases agree with TRBD1. V shed 4 bases and J 4 bases; nucleotides not matched to a gene: 13. The CDR3 length is 17 residues. Germline values: CDR1 MNHEY, CDR2 SVGAGI. CDR3: CASSSHGTGQFFTEAFF. In DNA form, the CDR3 reads TGTGCCAGCAGTTCTCACGGGACAGGGCAATTTTTCACTGAAGCTTTCTTT.

The chain is built from TRBV12-3 or TRBV12-4 and TRBJ2-3; the D gene is possibly TRBD2 (6 bases). This CDR3 has 14 residues. Trimming removed 7 bases at V and 4 bases at J, with 15 bases between. The CDR3 coding sequence is TGTGCCAGCACCCTTGGGGGGAGCCCAGATACGCAGTATTTT. Its translation: CASTLGGSPDTQYF.

About this clonotype: This may be a read error, as it is one base from a much larger clone. The gene calls are TRBV20-1 and TRBJ2-1; 8 bases align to TRBD2. V dropped 5 bases and J dropped 6; count of bases not matched to a gene: 9. This CDR3 has 14 residues. Germline V gene sequence: CDR1 DFQATT, CDR2 SNEGSKA (reference sequence). As DNA, the CDR3 is TGCAGTGCTGACCTCGGGAGGGCGGTCAATGAGCAGTTCTTC. Its translation: CSADLGRAVNEQFF.

In its sample, this clonotype was seen many times. The J gene is TRBJ2-1, the V gene TRBV20-1; 7 nucleotides line up with TRBD2. This CDR3 spans 17 amino acids. Losses at the gene ends were 0 bases for V and 0 bases for J; bases not matched to a gene: 8. Germline lookup yields CDR1 DFQATT and CDR2 SNEGSKA (reference sequence). CDR3 in amino acids: CSARDHKGLRSYNEQFF. In nucleotides, the CDR3 is TGCAGTGCTAGAGACCACAAGGGACTACGCTCCTACAATGAGCAGTTCTTC.

This clonotype showed up just a few times. V gene TRBV7-3 combines with J gene TRBJ2-2; a weak D match, TRBD2 (5 bases). Germline CDR1 reads SGHTA; CDR2 reads FQGTGA. The CDR3 totals 12 residues. Deletions cut 6 bases from V and 7 bases from J, with 9 bases between. For the CDR3, the DNA is TGTGCCAGCAGTTTCCGGGGCGGGGAGCTGTTTTTT. Protein product: CASSFRGGELFF.

In its sample, this clonotype was seen once. The V gene is TRBV6-1, the J gene TRBJ1-2; D is unresolved. From germline, CDR1 is MNHNS and CDR2 SASEGT. The CDR3 has 11 amino acids. Trimming shortened V by 8 bases and J by 4 bases, and 8 bases separated the two germline ends. CDR3 protein: CASGGIYGYTF. DNA for the CDR3: TGTGCCAGCGGAGGGATCTATGGCTACACCTTC.

The rearrangement joins TRBV20-1 to TRBJ2-2, with TRBD2 matching over 11 bases. CDR3 size: 12 residues. Looked up from germline, CDR1 is DFQATT and CDR2 is SNEGSKA (reference sequence). The CDR3 sequence is CQLAGGPGELFF. CDR3 DNA sequence: TGCCAATTAGCGGGAGGGCCGGGGGAGCTGTTTTTT.

This clonotype was observed many times. The J gene is TRBJ2-5, the V gene TRBV2, with D maybe TRBD1 (5 bases). V was clipped by 4 bases and J by 5 bases, with 17 bases between them. This CDR3 spans 15 amino acids. Germline values: CDR1 SNHLY, CDR2 FYNNEI. In DNA form, the CDR3 reads TGTGCCAGCAGTGGATTTCCAGGGATAACGGAGACCCAGTACTTC. This codes for CASSGFPGITETQYF. Full variable domain (missing parts from reference TRBV2 and TRBJ2-5): EPEVTQTPSHQVTQMGQEVILRCVPISNHLYFYWYRQILGQKVEFLVSFYNNEISEKSEIFDDQFSVERPDGSNFTLKIRSTKLEDSAMYFCASSGFPGITETQYFGPGTRLLVL.

This chain joins TRBV20-1 and TRBJ2-1, with 8 positions matching TRBD1. The CDR3 is made up of 15 amino acids. The V gene's germline CDR1 is DFQATT and CDR2 SNEGSKA (reference sequence). Trimming removed 5 bases from V and 0 bases from J; junction bases left unmatched: 6. The CDR3 coding sequence is TGCAGTGCTGTGGACAGGGCGGGCTCCTACAATGAGCAGTTCTTC. It translates to CSAVDRAGSYNEQFF.

This clonotype was observed many times. The V gene is TRBV20-1, the J gene TRBJ2-7; 10 bases match TRBD2. The CDR3 is made up of 13 amino acids. The germline gives CDR1 DFQATT, CDR2 SNEGSKA (reference sequence). After removal of 4 bases from V and 5 bases from J, the junction contained 5 bases not matched to a gene. CDR3 bases: TGCAGTGCTACCCTAGCGGGAGCCAACGAGCAGTACTTC. Residues: CSATLAGANEQYF.

The sample holds many counts of this clonotype. The V and J genes are TRBV25-1 and TRBJ2-7; no firm D call. This CDR3 spans 11 amino acids. Germline assignment: CDR1 MGHDK and CDR2 SYGVNS. Trimming left V 5 bases short and J 5 bases short, with 7 bases between. This CDR3 is CASSLHHEQYF. In DNA form, the CDR3 reads TGTGCCAGCAGTCTTCACCACGAGCAGTACTTC.